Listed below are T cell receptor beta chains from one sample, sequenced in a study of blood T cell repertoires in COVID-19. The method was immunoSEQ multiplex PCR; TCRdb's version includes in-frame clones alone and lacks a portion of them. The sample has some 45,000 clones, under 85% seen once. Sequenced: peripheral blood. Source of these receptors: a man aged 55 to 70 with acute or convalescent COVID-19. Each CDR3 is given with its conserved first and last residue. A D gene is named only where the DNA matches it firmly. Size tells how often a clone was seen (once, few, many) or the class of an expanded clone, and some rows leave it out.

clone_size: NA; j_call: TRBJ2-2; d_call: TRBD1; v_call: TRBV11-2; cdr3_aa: CASRWTGSTGELFF; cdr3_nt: TGTGCCAGCAGATGGACAGGGTCGACGGGGGAGCTGTTTTTT
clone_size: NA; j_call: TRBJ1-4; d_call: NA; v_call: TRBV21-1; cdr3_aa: CASSTHVGATNEKLFF; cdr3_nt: TGTGCCAGCAGTACCCATGTGGGGGCCACTAATGAAAAACTGTTTTTT
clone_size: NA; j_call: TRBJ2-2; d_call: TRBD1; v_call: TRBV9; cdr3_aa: CASSPRQGAHTGELFF; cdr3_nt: TGTGCCAGCAGCCCAAGACAGGGGGCGCACACCGGGGAGCTGTTTTTT
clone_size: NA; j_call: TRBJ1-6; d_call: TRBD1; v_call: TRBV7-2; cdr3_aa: CASSLAARGHSPLHF; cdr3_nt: TGTGCCAGCAGCTTAGCGGCCAGGGGGCATTCACCCCTCCACTTT
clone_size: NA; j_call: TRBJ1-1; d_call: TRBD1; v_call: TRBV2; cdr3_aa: CASGTGGLLNTEAFF; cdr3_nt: TGTGCCAGCGGGACAGGGGGACTTTTGAACACTGAAGCTTTCTTT
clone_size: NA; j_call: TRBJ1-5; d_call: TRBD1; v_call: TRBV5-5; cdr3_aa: CASSLIGTGGGEPQHF; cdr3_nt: TGTGCCAGCAGCTTGATCGGGACAGGCGGCGGGGAGCCCCAGCATTTT
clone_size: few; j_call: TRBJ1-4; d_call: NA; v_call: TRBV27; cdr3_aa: CASSGPGGFF; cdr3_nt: TGTGCCAGCAGTGGCCCGGGTGGTTTTTTT
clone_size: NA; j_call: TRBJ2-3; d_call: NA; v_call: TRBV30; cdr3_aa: CAWTPGRRSTDTQYF; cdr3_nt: TGTGCCTGGACCCCCGGTCGCAGGAGCACAGATACGCAGTATTTT
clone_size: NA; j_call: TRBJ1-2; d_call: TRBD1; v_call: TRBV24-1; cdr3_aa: CATSASGTGGRYGYTF; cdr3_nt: TGTGCCACCAGCGCCTCCGGGACAGGGGGCAGATATGGCTACACCTTC
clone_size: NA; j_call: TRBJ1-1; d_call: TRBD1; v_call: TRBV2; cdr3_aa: CASSLRDRVTEAFF; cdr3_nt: TGTGCCAGCAGCCTTAGGGACAGGGTCACTGAAGCTTTCTTT
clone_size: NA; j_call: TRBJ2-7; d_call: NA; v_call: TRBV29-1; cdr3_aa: CSVRTEYEQYF; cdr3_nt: TGCAGCGTAAGGACAGAATACGAGCAGTACTTC
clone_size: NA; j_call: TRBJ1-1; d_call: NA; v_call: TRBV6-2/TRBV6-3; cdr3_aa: CASSNRAEAFF; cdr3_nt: TGTGCCAGCAGTAACAGGGCTGAAGCTTTCTTT
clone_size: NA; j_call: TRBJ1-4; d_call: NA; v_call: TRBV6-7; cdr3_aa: CASSFQSTFYNEKLFF; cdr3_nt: TGTGCCAGCAGTTTCCAATCGACTTTTTATAATGAAAAACTGTTTTTT
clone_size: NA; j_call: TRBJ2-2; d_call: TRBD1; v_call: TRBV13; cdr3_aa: CASSLGQSYTGELFF; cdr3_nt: TGTGCCAGCAGCTTGGGACAGAGCTACACCGGGGAGCTGTTTTTT
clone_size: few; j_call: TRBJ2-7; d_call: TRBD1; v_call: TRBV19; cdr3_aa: CASSIGQGYEQYF; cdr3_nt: TGTGCCAGTAGTATCGGACAGGGCTACGAGCAGTACTTC
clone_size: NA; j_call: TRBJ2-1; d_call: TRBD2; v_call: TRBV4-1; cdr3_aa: CASSQARTSGSYNEQFF; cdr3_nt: TGCGCCAGCAGCCAAGCCCGGACTAGCGGGTCATACAATGAGCAGTTCTTC
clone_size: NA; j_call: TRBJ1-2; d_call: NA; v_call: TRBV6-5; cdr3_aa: CASSFNTNYGYTF; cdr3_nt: TGTGCCAGCAGTTTTAACACTAACTATGGCTACACCTTC
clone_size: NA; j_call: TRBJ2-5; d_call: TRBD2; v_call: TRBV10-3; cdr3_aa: CAISDPGAGGGKTQYF; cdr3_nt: TGTGCCATCAGTGACCCGGGAGCGGGGGGCGGGAAGACCCAGTACTTC
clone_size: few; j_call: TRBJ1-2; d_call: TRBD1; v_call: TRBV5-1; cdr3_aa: CASSLEAGGVYGYTF; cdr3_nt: TGCGCCAGCAGCTTGGAAGCAGGGGGCGTCTATGGCTACACCTTC
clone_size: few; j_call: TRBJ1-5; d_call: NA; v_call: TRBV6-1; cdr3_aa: CASSDAGLTFRQPQHF; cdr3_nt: TGTGCCAGCAGTGATGCGGGACTCACGTTCCGTCAGCCCCAGCATTTT
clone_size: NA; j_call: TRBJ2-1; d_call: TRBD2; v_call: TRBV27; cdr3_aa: CASSLGGAGGYNEQFF; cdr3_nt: TGTGCCAGCAGTTTAGGTGGAGCGGGGGGGTACAATGAGCAGTTCTTC
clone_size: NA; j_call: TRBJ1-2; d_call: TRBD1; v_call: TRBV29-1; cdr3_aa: CSVWTGVSGYTF; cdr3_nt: TGCAGCGTTTGGACAGGGGTTAGTGGCTACACCTTC
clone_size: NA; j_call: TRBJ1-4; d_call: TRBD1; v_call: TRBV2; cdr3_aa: CASSEGTGPVGNEKLFF; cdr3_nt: TGTGCCAGCAGTGAAGGGACAGGGCCCGTGGGTAATGAAAAACTGTTTTTT
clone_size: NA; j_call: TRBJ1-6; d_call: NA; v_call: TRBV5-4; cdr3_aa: CASSLEAGALGNSPLHF; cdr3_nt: TGTGCCAGCAGCTTGGAGGCAGGGGCCCTTGGTAATTCACCCCTCCACTTT
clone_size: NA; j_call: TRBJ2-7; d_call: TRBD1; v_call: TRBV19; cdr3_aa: CASSTGGQGNYEQYF; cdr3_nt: TGTGCCAGTAGTACCGGGGGACAGGGAAACTACGAGCAGTACTTC
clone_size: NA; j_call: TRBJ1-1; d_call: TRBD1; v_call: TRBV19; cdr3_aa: CASSIEDRGNTEAFF; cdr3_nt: TGTGCCAGTAGTATAGAAGACAGGGGGAACACTGAAGCTTTCTTT
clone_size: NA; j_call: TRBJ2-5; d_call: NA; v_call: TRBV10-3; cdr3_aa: CAISESIDFRERTQYF; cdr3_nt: TGTGCCATCAGTGAGTCGATCGACTTCCGAGAGCGGACCCAGTACTTC
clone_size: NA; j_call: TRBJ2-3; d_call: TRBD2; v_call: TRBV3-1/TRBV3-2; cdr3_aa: CASSPGAGATDTQYF; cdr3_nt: TGTGCCAGCAGCCCTGGAGCGGGGGCCACAGATACGCAGTATTTT
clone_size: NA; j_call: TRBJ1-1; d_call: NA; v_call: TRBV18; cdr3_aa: CASSPLRFIGANTEAFF; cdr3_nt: TGTGCCAGCTCACCATTGAGATTCATAGGGGCGAACACTGAAGCTTTCTTT
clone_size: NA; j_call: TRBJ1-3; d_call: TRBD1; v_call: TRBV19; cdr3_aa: CASDRGTPGNTIYF; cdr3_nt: TGTGCCTCGGACAGGGGCACCCCTGGAAACACCATATATTTT
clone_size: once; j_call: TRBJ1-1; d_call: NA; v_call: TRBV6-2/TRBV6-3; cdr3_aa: CASSYDVQLEAFF; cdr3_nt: TGTGCCAGCAGTTACGACGTACAGCTTGAAGCTTTCTTT
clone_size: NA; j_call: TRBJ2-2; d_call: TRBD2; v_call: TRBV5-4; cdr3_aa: CASSFSGGAGELFF; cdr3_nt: TGTGCCAGCAGCTTCAGCGGGGGGGCCGGGGAGCTGTTTTTT